This TCR beta chain was observed in a study of blood T cell repertoires in COVID-19. The overall study: Collection of acute and convalescent COVID-19 samples took place in the United States, Italy and Spain. PBMCs, B-cell-depleted T cells, or T cells were the source of the cDNA or gDNA that made up the material.

V lost 6 bases, J lost 0 bases, and 6 bases lay in between. The CDR3 spans 13 residues. Germline V gene data show CDR1 as MNHEY and CDR2 as SVGAGI. Original processing notes: Scientists estimated how many nucleated cells there were by amplifying reference gene primers. TCRdb keeps only in-frame clones here, not all; method: immunoSEQ multiplex PCR. That table is the source of V, J and clone size, and D and trimming were worked out from the DNA. The table has approximately 79,000 clones, 84% seen once. The sequence derives from a woman aged 45-60 years with acute or convalescent COVID-19. The specimen sequenced was peripheral blood. The rearrangement uses TRBV6-5 and TRBJ1-3; D gene ambiguous. The CDR3 spells CASRIHSGNTIYF. In DNA, the CDR3 is TGTGCCAGCAGAATCCACTCTGGAAACACCATATATTTT.